The 15 T cell receptor beta chains given below trace back to one sample, sequenced in a study of blood T cells in healthy people across ages. The second PCR ran roughly 7 to 12 cycles with a sample-barcoded 5' primer and J-beta primers. TCRdb fed the 5' RACE reads into MiXCR, producing one record per CDR3 protein. The repertoire holds around 1,000,000 distinct CDR3 sequences, with approximately 25% as singletons. These data also formed part of another study, on T cells of mothers and their children.

The sequenced sample was blood. These receptor sequences come from a girl aged 2 to 10 in good health.

In its sample, this clonotype was seen a few times. The V gene is TRBV20-1, the J gene TRBJ1-2; D is unclear. Trimming cost V 3 bases and J 8 bases, with 10 bases left between them. Germline V gives CDR1 DFQATT, CDR2 SNEGSKA (reference sequence). This CDR3 region has 11 residues. For the CDR3, the DNA is TGCAGTGCTAGTGGAGGAGGCGGCTACACCTTC. Protein sequence: CSASGGGGYTF.

This chain joins TRBV4-1 and TRBJ2-7; 7 bases match TRBD2. The J segment lost 5 bases and the V segment lost 4 bases, leaving 8 bases of the junction unmatched. This CDR3 is built from 14 residues. The germline gives CDR1 MGHRA, CDR2 YSYEKL. CDR3 sequence: CASSRDRLAHEQYF. Written as DNA, the CDR3 is TGCGCCAGCAGCCGGGACCGACTAGCCCACGAGCAGTACTTC.

The chain combines TRBV9 with TRBJ2-5; tentative D call: TRBD2 (6 bases). The J call may be faulty, since TRBJ2-1 better matches the DNA end. Germline V gene data show CDR1 as SGDLS and CDR2 as YYNGEE. The CDR3 consists of 15 residues. The CDR3 nucleotides are TGTGCCAGCAGCGGGGCGGGGACTTGGGGAGATGAGCAGTTCTTC. Amino acids: CASSGAGTWGDEQFF.

The chain combines TRBV19 with TRBJ2-4; 8 bases align to TRBD2. There are 15 residues in the CDR3. Germline V gene lookup returns CDR1 LNHDA and CDR2 SQIVND (reference sequence). The trim removed 3 bases at V and 5 bases at J, leaving 6 bases unmatched. CDR3 amino acids: CASSMVSGIQNIQYF. DNA for the CDR3: TGTGCCAGTAGTATGGTTAGCGGGATACAAAACATTCAGTACTTC.

The table lists this clonotype with a few counts. This sequence joins TRBV20-1 and TRBJ2-3; 7 nucleotides align to TRBD1. The CDR3 has 15 amino acids. Germline values: CDR1 DFQATT, CDR2 SNEGSKA (reference sequence). The V gene end was trimmed by 6 bases and the J gene end by 6 bases; junction bases not matched to a gene: 15. In DNA, the CDR3 is TGCAGTGCCATAACTGACAGGGTTGTCGGGGATACGCAGTATTTT. Translation gives CSAITDRVVGDTQYF.

V gene TRBV14 combines with J gene TRBJ1-4; perhaps TRBD1 as D (5 bases). Deletions cut 5 bases from V and 4 bases from J, with 11 bases between. From germline, CDR1 is SGHDN and CDR2 FVKESK. This CDR3 has 14 amino acids. The CDR3 here is CASSWGRSNEKLFF. The CDR3, as DNA: TGTGCCAGCAGCTGGGGACGGAGTAATGAAAAACTGTTTTTT.

This clonotype was seen only a few times. The chain employs TRBV12-3 or TRBV12-4 and TRBJ2-7; D remains ambiguous. The germline V and J ends were trimmed by 1 base and 3 bases, with 10 bases remaining between them. This CDR3 contains 14 residues. The CDR3 DNA is TGTGCCAGCAGTTTAGATAGCTGGGGCTACGAGCAGTACTTC. Protein product: CASSLDSWGYEQYF.

This clonotype was seen only once. The V and J genes are TRBV20-1 and TRBJ1-5; 9 bases line up with TRBD1. V gave up 3 bases and J gave up 2 bases; unmatched junction bases: 5. Germline CDR1 and CDR2: DFQATT and SNEGSKA (reference sequence). The CDR3 has 15 residues. The CDR3 spells CSARTGGDGNQPQHF. The CDR3 DNA reads TGCAGTGCTAGGACAGGGGGGGATGGCAATCAGCCCCAGCATTTT.

This clonotype appeared a few times. This chain uses TRBV12-3 or TRBV12-4 with TRBJ2-7; TRBD2 agrees at 7 bases. This CDR3 contains 14 residues. Trimming cost V 3 bases and J 5 bases; bases outside gene matches: 7. The CDR3 nucleotides are TGTGCCAGCAGTTTCCGCCAGGGAGGGGACGAGCAGTACTTC. This translates into CASSFRQGGDEQYF.

The gene calls are TRBV7-2 and TRBJ2-2, with 10 bases fitting TRBD1. The germline V gene has CDR1 SGHTA and CDR2 FQGNSA. The CDR3 consists of 15 residues. The J segment lost 4 bases and the V segment lost 7 bases, leaving 6 bases of the junction unmatched. CDR3 in DNA: TGTGCCAGCACACCGGGACAGGGGAGCACCGGGGAGCTGTTTTTT. This translates into CASTPGQGSTGELFF. Looking up the rest from reference TRBV7-2 and TRBJ2-2 gives the full variable domain: GAGVSQSPSNKVTEKGKDVELRCDPISGHTALYWYRQSLGQGLEFLIYFQGNSAPDKSGLPSDRFSAERTGGSVSTLTIQRTQQEDSAVYLCASTPGQGSTGELFFGEGSRLTVL.

The chain links TRBV20-1 to TRBJ2-1; the D gene could be TRBD1 or TRBD2 (5 bases each). CDR3 length: 13 residues. Germline values: CDR1 DFQATT, CDR2 SNEGSKA (reference sequence). Trimming removed 6 bases from V and 8 bases from J, with 17 bases in between. CDR3 protein: CSAGTRLGDEQFF. CDR3 in DNA: TGCAGTGCCGGGACCCGGCTAGGGGATGAGCAGTTCTTC.

This clonotype was seen a few times. The rearrangement joins TRBV5-1 to TRBJ2-7, with D possibly matching TRBD1 (6 bases). Germline CDR1 and CDR2: SGHRS and YFSETQ. This CDR3 has 14 amino acids. V was clipped by 2 bases and J by 3 bases, with 12 bases between them. The CDR3 loop is CASSLQGSYYEQYF. For the CDR3, the DNA is TGCGCCAGCAGCTTACAGGGAAGCTACTACGAGCAGTACTTC.

This clonotype occurred a few times. The chain uses TRBV25-1 and TRBJ1-3; D remains unclear. Germline CDR1 and CDR2: MGHDK and SYGVNS. This CDR3 contains 16 residues. V lost 4 bases and J 0 bases, leaving 13 bases between the germline ends. The DNA for the CDR3 is TGTGCCAGCAGTGCTACCGGGCTCCTCTCTGGAAACACCATATATTTT. This translates into CASSATGLLSGNTIYF. The variable domain in full, with the rest retrieved from reference TRBV25-1 and TRBJ1-3, is EADIYQTPRYLVIGTGKKITLECSQTMGHDKMYWYQQDPGMELHLIHYSYGVNSTEKGDLSSESTVSRIRTEHFPLTLESARPSHTSQYLCASSATGLLSGNTIYFGEGSWLTVV.

V is TRBV20-1 and J is TRBJ2-5; D is undetermined. The J call may be incorrect, as the DNA end agrees better with TRBJ2-7. This CDR3 is built from 12 residues. In germline, CDR1 is DFQATT, CDR2 SNEGSKA (reference sequence). The CDR3 here is CSVTGPHYEQYF. The CDR3 DNA reads TGCAGTGTTACCGGGCCTCACTACGAGCAGTACTTC.

J is TRBJ2-1 and V is TRBV13; 7 bases are a match to TRBD2. Germline trimming cut 1 base from V and 2 bases from J; bases unmatched to any gene: 8. Per the germline V gene, CDR1 is PRHDT and CDR2 is FYEKMQ (reference sequence). The CDR3 is 17 residues long. The CDR3 region is CASSLASSGETYNEQFF. The CDR3 coding sequence is TGTGCCAGCAGCTTAGCCTCTAGCGGTGAAACCTACAATGAGCAGTTCTTC.